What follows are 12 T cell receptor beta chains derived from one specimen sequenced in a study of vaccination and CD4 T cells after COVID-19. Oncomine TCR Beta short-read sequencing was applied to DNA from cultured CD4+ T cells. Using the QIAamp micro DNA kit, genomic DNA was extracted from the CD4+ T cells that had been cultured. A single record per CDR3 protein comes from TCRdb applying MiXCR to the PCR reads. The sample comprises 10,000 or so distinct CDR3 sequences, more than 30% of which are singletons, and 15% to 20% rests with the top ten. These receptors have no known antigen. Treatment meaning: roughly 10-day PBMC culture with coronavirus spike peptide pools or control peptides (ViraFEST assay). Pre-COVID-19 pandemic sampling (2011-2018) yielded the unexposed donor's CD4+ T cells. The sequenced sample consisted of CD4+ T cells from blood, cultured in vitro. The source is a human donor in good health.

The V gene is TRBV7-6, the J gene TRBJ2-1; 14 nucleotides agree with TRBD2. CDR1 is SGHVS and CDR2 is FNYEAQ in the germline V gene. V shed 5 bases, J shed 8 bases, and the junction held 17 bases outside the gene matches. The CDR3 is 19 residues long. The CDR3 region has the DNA TGTGCCAGCAGCACACCCCGGGGCAGACTAGCGGGAGGGCCCGATGAGCAGTTCTTC. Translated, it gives CASSTPRGRLAGGPDEQFF.

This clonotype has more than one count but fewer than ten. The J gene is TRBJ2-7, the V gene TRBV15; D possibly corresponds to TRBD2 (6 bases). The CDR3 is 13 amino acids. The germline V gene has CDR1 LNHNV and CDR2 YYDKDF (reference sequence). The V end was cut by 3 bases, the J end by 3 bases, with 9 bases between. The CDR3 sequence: CATSRDYGYEQYF. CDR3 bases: TGTGCCACCAGCAGGGACTACGGCTACGAGCAGTACTTC.

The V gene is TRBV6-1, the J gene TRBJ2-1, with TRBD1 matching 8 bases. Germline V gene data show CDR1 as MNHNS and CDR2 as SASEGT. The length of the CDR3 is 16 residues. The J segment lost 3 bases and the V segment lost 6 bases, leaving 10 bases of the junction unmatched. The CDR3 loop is CASRLGTGNLYNEQFF. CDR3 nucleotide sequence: TGTGCCAGCAGGCTCGGGACAGGAAACCTCTACAATGAGCAGTTCTTC.

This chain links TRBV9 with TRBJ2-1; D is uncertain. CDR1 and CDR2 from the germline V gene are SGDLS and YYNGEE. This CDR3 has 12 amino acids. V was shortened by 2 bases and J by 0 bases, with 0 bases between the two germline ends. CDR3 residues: CASSVSYNEQFF. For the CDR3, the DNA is TGTGCCAGCAGCGTCTCCTACAATGAGCAGTTCTTC.

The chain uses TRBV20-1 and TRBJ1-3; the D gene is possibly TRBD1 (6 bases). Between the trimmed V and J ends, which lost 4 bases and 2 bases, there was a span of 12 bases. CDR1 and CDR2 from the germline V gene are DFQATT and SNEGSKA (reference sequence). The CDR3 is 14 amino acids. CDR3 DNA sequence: TGCAGTGCTAAGGACAGCCTTACTGGAAACACCATATATTTT. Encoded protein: CSAKDSLTGNTIYF.

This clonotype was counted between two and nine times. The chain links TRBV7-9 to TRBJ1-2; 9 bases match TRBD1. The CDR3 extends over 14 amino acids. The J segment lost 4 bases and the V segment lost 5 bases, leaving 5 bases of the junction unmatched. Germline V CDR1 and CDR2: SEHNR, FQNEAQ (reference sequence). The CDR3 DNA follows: TGTGCCAGCAGCCGGGGACAGGGCGTCTATGGCTACACCTTC. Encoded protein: CASSRGQGVYGYTF.

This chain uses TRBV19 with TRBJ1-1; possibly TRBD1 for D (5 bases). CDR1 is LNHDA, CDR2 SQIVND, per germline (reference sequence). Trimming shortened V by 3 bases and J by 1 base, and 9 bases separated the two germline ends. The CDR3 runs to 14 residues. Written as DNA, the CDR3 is TGTGCCAGTAGTATCCCTCAGGGGAACACTGAAGCTTTCTTT. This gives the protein CASSIPQGNTEAFF.

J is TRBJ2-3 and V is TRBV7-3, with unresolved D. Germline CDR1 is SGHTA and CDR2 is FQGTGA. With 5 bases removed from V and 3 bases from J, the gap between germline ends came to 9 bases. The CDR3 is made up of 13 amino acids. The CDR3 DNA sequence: TGTGCCAGCAGCATACGTAGGACAGATACGCAGTATTTT. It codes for CASSIRRTDTQYF.

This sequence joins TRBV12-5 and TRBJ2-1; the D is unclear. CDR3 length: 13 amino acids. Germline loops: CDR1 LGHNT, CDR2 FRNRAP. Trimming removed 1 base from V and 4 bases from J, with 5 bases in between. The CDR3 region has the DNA TGTGCTAGTGGTTTGGACACGTACAATGAGCAGTTCTTC. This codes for CASGLDTYNEQFF.

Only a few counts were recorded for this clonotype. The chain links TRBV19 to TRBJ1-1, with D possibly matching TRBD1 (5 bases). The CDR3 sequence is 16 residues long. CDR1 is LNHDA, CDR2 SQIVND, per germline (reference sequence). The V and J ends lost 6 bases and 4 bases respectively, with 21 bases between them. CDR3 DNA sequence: TGTGCCAGTAGGCGGGACGTGCTTCCCTCTGGCACTGAAGCTTTCTTT. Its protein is CASRRDVLPSGTEAFF. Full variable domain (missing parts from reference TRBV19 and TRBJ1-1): DGGITQSPKYLFRKEGQNVTLSCEQNLNHDAMYWYRQDPGQGLRLIYYSQIVNDFQKGDIAEGYSVSREKKESFPLTVTSAQKNPTAFYLCASRRDVLPSGTEAFFGQGTRLTVV.

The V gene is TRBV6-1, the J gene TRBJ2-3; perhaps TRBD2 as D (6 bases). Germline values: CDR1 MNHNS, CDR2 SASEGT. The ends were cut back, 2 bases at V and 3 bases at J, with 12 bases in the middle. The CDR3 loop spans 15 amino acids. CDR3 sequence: CASSETGGATDTQYF. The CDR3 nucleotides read TGTGCCAGCAGTGAAACCGGGGGAGCGACAGATACGCAGTATTTT.

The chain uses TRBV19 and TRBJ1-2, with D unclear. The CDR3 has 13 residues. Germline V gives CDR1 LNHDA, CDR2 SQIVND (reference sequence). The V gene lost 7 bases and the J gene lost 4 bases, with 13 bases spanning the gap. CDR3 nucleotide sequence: TGTGCCAGTAATGAGGGCCTTGGCTATGGCTACACCTTC. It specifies CASNEGLGYGYTF.